A single sample is the source of the 30 T cell receptor beta chains below, sequenced in a study of T cell repertoires in cytomegalovirus infection. TCRdb reprocessed the reads with MiXCR, giving one entry per CDR3 protein. This sample yields approximately 750,000 distinct CDR3 sequences, of which about a third are seen a single time; roughly 2.8% belongs to the top ten. The sequencing sample was made of PBMCs. The source of these receptors is a human donor in good health (CMV status not recorded). Some clones in this sample may be carry-over from other donors' samples.

Worth noting for this clonotype: A much larger clone differs from this one at a single base, so this may be a read error. This rearrangement joins TRBV7-6 to TRBJ1-5; D call uncertain. Germline V lookup: CDR1 SGHVS, CDR2 FNYEAQ. Trimming took 5 bases from V and 2 from J, leaving 10 bases between them. This CDR3 comprises 14 residues. CDR3 residues: CASSPQSGNQPQHF. The CDR3 DNA is TGTGCCAGCAGCCCGCAGTCGGGCAATCAGCCCCAGCATTTT.

J is TRBJ1-1 and V is TRBV20-1; D is perhaps TRBD1 (5 bases). V lost 1 base and J 3 bases, leaving 9 bases between the germline ends. The CDR3 has 13 residues. Germline CDR1 DFQATT, CDR2 SNEGSKA (reference sequence). The CDR3 DNA sequence: TGCAGTGCTAGAGGGACGGGGGACACTGAAGCTTTCTTT. Translated, it gives CSARGTGDTEAFF.

V and J are TRBV20-1 and TRBJ1-1, with D possibly matching TRBD1 (6 bases). The CDR3 totals 14 residues. Germline V gene sequence: CDR1 DFQATT, CDR2 SNEGSKA (reference sequence). The V end was cut by 3 bases, the J end by 7 bases, with 18 bases between. In DNA form, the CDR3 reads TGCAGTGCTAGGACCCGGGCAGGGGTCGGTGAAGCTTTCTTT. Protein sequence: CSARTRAGVGEAFF.

This clonotype has just a few counts. This chain connects TRBV12-3 or TRBV12-4 to TRBJ1-2, with TRBD1 matching 8 bases. This CDR3 comprises 13 residues. J gave up 4 bases and V 5 bases, and 3 bases lay outside the gene matches. For the CDR3, the DNA is TGTGCCAGCAGTCCAGGGGGCAGCTATGGCTACACCTTC. Translated, it gives CASSPGGSYGYTF.

This clonotype appeared a few times. V gene TRBV7-8 combines with J gene TRBJ1-6, with a tentative D call TRBD1 (5 bases). CDR1 and CDR2 (germline): SGHVS, FQNEAQ. V lost 5 bases, J lost 8 bases, and 19 bases lay in between. This CDR3 spans 16 amino acids. CDR3 coding DNA: TGTGCCAGCAGCACCGGGGGGGTGGTGCCTGATTCACCCCTCCACTTT. Translation: CASSTGGVVPDSPLHF.

This clonotype was seen only a few times. This rearrangement joins TRBV7-2 to TRBJ1-3, with D uncertain. Trimming shortened V by 5 bases and J by 4 bases, and 9 bases separated the two germline ends. The CDR3 spans 13 residues. Germline V CDR1 and CDR2: SGHTA, FQGNSA. In DNA, the CDR3 is TGTGCCAGCAGCCTGAGGCAGGGAAACACCATATATTTT. Its protein is CASSLRQGNTIYF.

Concerning this clonotype: A read error may produce the germline difference seen at one junction end. CDR3: CASSFGGANTEALF. The CDR3 DNA is TGTGCCAGCAGTTTCGGGGGCGCGAACACTGAAGCTTTGTTT. This chain uses TRBV28 with TRBJ1-1; the D gene is possibly TRBD1 (6 bases). The CDR3 has 14 residues. CDR1 MDHEN and CDR2 SYDVKM come from the germline V gene.

Only a few counts were recorded for this clonotype. The gene calls are TRBV5-1 and TRBJ2-7; the D is unclear. Trimming shortened V by 3 bases and J by 5 bases, and 12 bases separated the two germline ends. This CDR3 comprises 13 residues. Germline loops: CDR1 SGHRS, CDR2 YFSETQ. Here the CDR3 reads CASSWPPFDEQYF. The CDR3 coding sequence is TGCGCCAGCAGCTGGCCCCCTTTCGACGAGCAGTACTTC.

The chain links TRBV5-1 to TRBJ1-1, with a possible D match to TRBD1 (6 bases). Per the germline V gene, CDR1 is SGHRS and CDR2 is YFSETQ. CDR3 size: 14 residues. The V end lost 4 bases, the J end lost 4 bases, and 14 bases lay between the germline ends. CDR3 amino acids: CASSARGYGTEAFF. The CDR3 DNA sequence: TGCGCCAGCAGCGCAAGGGGGTACGGCACTGAAGCTTTCTTT.

This clonotype has just a few counts. The chain links TRBV7-3 to TRBJ1-2; D unresolved. In germline, CDR1 is SGHTA, CDR2 FQGTGA. This CDR3 comprises 16 residues. The ends were cut back, 1 base at V and 8 bases at J, with 20 bases in the middle. The CDR3 bases are TGTGCCAGCAGCTTAATAGGACTCCGGTCGCCTAGCGGCTACACCTTC. Protein sequence: CASSLIGLRSPSGYTF.

V usage is TRBV19 and J usage is TRBJ2-1, with TRBD2 identical over 7 bases. V lost 2 bases and J lost 4; bases outside the gene matches: 5. CDR3 length equals 15 residues. Germline CDR1 and CDR2: LNHDA and SQIVND (reference sequence). The CDR3: CASSISGGGYNEQFF. CDR3 bases: TGTGCCAGTAGTATATCTGGGGGGGGATACAATGAGCAGTTCTTC.

The chain joins TRBV7-6 to TRBJ2-5; D is perhaps TRBD2 (5 bases). Trimming left V 5 bases short and J 1 base short, with 17 bases between. The germline V gene has CDR1 SGHVS and CDR2 FNYEAQ. The CDR3 has 16 amino acids. The CDR3 region is CASSLHAGESQETQYF. As DNA, the CDR3 is TGTGCCAGCAGCCTACATGCCGGGGAGAGCCAAGAGACCCAGTACTTC.

There are a few counts of this clonotype. The CDR3 loop is CASSLGRGPVGEQYF. CDR3 coding DNA: TGTGCCAGCAGTTTAGGAAGGGGACCCGTAGGGGAGCAGTACTTC. This chain connects TRBV28 to TRBJ2-7, with D perhaps given as TRBD1 or TRBD2 (5 bases each). The CDR3 loop spans 15 amino acids. Germline loops: CDR1 MDHEN, CDR2 SYDVKM. The V gene lost 2 bases and the J gene lost 7 bases, with 18 bases spanning the gap.

In its sample, this clonotype was seen many times. The gene calls are TRBV7-2 and TRBJ2-1; 8 bases are a match to TRBD1. Germline loops: CDR1 SGHTA, CDR2 FQGNSA. The ends lost 4 bases at V and 9 bases at J; junction bases unmatched: 5. The CDR3 runs to 13 residues. CDR3 in DNA: TGTGCCAGCAGCTCGGGACAGGCAACTGAGCAGTTCTTC. Its protein is CASSSGQATEQFF.

The CDR3 nucleotides are TGTGCCAGCAGCGGGATGGGGTCGTCCGAAAAACTGTTTTTT. This codes for CASSGMGSSEKLFF. J is TRBJ1-4 and V is TRBV11-2; no firm D call. Germline CDR1 and CDR2: SGHAT and FQNNGV. Trimming pared 5 bases from V and 8 bases from J, leaving 15 bases between. This CDR3 comprises 14 residues.

The V and J genes are TRBV4-1 and TRBJ2-7; possibly TRBD1 or TRBD2 for D (5 bases each). CDR3 length equals 15 residues. Trimming removed 4 bases at V and 1 base at J, with 14 bases between. Looked up from germline, CDR1 is MGHRA and CDR2 is YSYEKL. For the CDR3, the DNA is TGCGCCAGCAGCCGGGGGTTCGATTCTTCCTACGAGCAGTACTTC. Protein sequence: CASSRGFDSSYEQYF.

This clonotype was seen more than once but under ten times. The J gene is TRBJ2-4, the V gene TRBV4-2, with D perhaps assigned TRBD1 or TRBD2 (5 bases each). This CDR3 has 16 residues. Trimming cost V 5 bases and J 7 bases, with 21 bases left between them. Germline CDR1 and CDR2: LGHNA and YNFKEQ. The CDR3 spells CASSSIGTSQTNIQYF. In nucleotides, the CDR3 is TGTGCCAGCAGCTCCATTGGGACCAGTCAAACCAACATTCAGTACTTC.

The V and J genes are TRBV5-1 and TRBJ1-1; 7 nucleotides match TRBD1. The CDR3 is 16 amino acids. Germline assignment: CDR1 SGHRS and CDR2 YFSETQ. V dropped 3 bases and J dropped 5; count of bases not matched to a gene: 13. The DNA of the CDR3 is TGCGCCAGCAGCTGGACGGGGGCAGGGGGGGTGACTGAAGCTTTCTTT. Translation gives CASSWTGAGGVTEAFF.

This clonotype was seen a few times. This chain links TRBV7-2 with TRBJ1-1; the D gene is possibly TRBD1 (5 bases). CDR1 is SGHTA and CDR2 is FQGNSA in the germline V gene. The ends were cut back, 11 bases at V and 5 bases at J, with 18 bases in the middle. The CDR3 length is 13 residues. The CDR3 nucleotides are TGTGCCTCGGACGGGGGTACGGTAACTGAAGCTTTCTTT. Translating it yields CASDGGTVTEAFF.

The chain is built from TRBV19 and TRBJ1-1, with D perhaps matching TRBD1 (5 bases). Per germline, CDR1 LNHDA and CDR2 SQIVND (reference sequence). The CDR3 is 14 amino acids. V gave up 3 bases and J gave up 1 base, with 9 bases separating them. CDR3 residues: CASSIPTENTEAFF. CDR3 nucleotide sequence: TGTGCCAGTAGTATCCCGACAGAGAACACTGAAGCTTTCTTT.

On this clonotype itself: This CDR3 fails to terminate in the conserved phenylalanine or tryptophan, so it likely reflects a read error. The limits of the CDR3 on the DNA are not certain, so only TCRdb's listed CDR3 is given. This rearrangement joins TRBV7-8 to TRBJ1-2; TRBD1, the D gene given by the table, was not confirmed from the DNA. Termini included, the CDR3 measures 16 amino acids. The V gene's germline CDR1 is SGHVS and CDR2 FQNEAQ. The CDR3 sequence: CASSLAAGPNNYGYTL.

Only a few counts were recorded for this clonotype. The gene calls are TRBV4-2 and TRBJ2-5; TRBD2 matches at 8 bases. Trimming at V came to 7 bases and at J to 10 bases, leaving 8 bases not matched to a gene. Germline V gene data show CDR1 as LGHNA and CDR2 as YNFKEQ. The CDR3 covers 12 residues. CDR3: CASKSSGGDQYF. The CDR3 bases are TGTGCCAGCAAGTCCTCGGGAGGGGACCAGTACTTC.

This clonotype has ten or more counts. The genes are TRBV11-2 and TRBJ1-4; D remains unclear. Germline CDR1 reads SGHAT; CDR2 reads FQNNGV. V lost 5 bases to trimming and J lost 0 bases, with 10 bases between them. The CDR3 covers 15 residues. CDR3 amino acids: CASSLGPSTNEKLFF. CDR3 DNA sequence: TGTGCCAGCAGCCTCGGACCCTCAACTAATGAAAAACTGTTTTTT.

The chain has TRBV9 and TRBJ2-3, with D maybe TRBD2 (6 bases). V was trimmed by 0 bases and J by 2 bases, leaving 16 bases between them. In germline, CDR1 is SGDLS, CDR2 YYNGEE. The CDR3 runs to 17 residues. This CDR3 is CASSVGDLDPLTDTQYF. CDR3 in DNA: TGTGCCAGCAGCGTAGGGGACTTAGACCCTCTCACAGATACGCAGTATTTT.

V usage is TRBV7-3 and J usage is TRBJ1-2; 8 positions agree with TRBD1. Looked up from germline, CDR1 is SGHTA and CDR2 is FQGTGA. The CDR3 is 15 amino acids. CDR3: CANDTTGTGIYGYTF. CDR3 DNA sequence: TGTGCTAACGATACGACGGGGACAGGCATATACGGCTACACCTTC.

The sample holds a few counts of this clonotype. CDR3 in amino acids: CASSEIGGENTEAFF. The DNA of the CDR3 is TGTGCCAGCAGCGAAATAGGGGGTGAGAACACTGAAGCTTTCTTT. V gene TRBV7-9 combines with J gene TRBJ1-1; tentative D call: TRBD1 (6 bases). This CDR3 comprises 15 residues. The germline V gene has CDR1 SEHNR and CDR2 FQNEAQ (reference sequence). Trimming cost V 5 bases and J 1 base, with 14 bases left between them.

A few counts support this clonotype. The rearrangement links TRBV11-2 to TRBJ2-7, with D possibly TRBD1 on 6 matching bases. CDR3 size: 14 residues. V was shortened by 3 bases and J by 4 bases, with 13 bases between the two germline ends. CDR1 and CDR2 from the germline V gene are SGHAT and FQNNGV. This CDR3 reads CASSFSRTEYEQYF. CDR3 DNA sequence: TGTGCCAGCAGCTTCAGCAGGACAGAGTACGAGCAGTACTTC.

This clonotype occurred once. This chain joins TRBV7-9 and TRBJ2-1; D not certain. This CDR3 comprises 15 residues. V was clipped by 4 bases and J by 2 bases, with 12 bases between them. Looked up from germline, CDR1 is SEHNR and CDR2 is FQNEAQ (reference sequence). The CDR3 sequence: CASSWSEKAYNEQFF. DNA of the CDR3: TGTGCCAGCAGCTGGAGCGAGAAAGCCTACAATGAGCAGTTCTTC.

The V call is TRBV6-6, the J call TRBJ1-5; tentatively, D is TRBD1 (6 bases). The CDR3 covers 16 residues. Germline V gives CDR1 MNHNY, CDR2 SVGAGI (reference sequence). V was trimmed by 5 bases and J by 3 bases, leaving 17 bases between them. In DNA form, the CDR3 reads TGTGCCAGCAGTCCCCTCCCGGGACAACACAATCAGCCCCAGCATTTT. Translating it yields CASSPLPGQHNQPQHF.

The chain has TRBV20-1 and TRBJ2-1; 9 bases are a match to TRBD2. The germline V gene encodes CDR1 DFQATT and CDR2 SNEGSKA (reference sequence). The length of the CDR3 is 15 residues. V was pared by 6 bases and J by 9 bases, with 15 bases of the junction left unmatched. The CDR3 here is CSAPDGAGGRGEQFF. CDR3 coding DNA: TGCAGTGCCCCTGACGGGGCGGGGGGGCGGGGTGAGCAGTTCTTC.